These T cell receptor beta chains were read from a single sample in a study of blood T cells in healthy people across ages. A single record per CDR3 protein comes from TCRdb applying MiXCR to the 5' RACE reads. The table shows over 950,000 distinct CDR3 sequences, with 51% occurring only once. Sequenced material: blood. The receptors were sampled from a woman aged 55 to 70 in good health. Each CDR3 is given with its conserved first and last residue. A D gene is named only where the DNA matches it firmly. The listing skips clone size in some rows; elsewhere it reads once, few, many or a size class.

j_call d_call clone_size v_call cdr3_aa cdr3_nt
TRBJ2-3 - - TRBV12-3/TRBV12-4 CASSPYSERADTQYF TGTGCCAGCAGTCCTTATAGCGAGAGAGCAGATACGCAGTATTTT
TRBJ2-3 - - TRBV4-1 CASSQGTAPSTDTQYF TGCGCCAGCAGCCAAGGGACAGCCCCTAGCACAGATACGCAGTATTTT
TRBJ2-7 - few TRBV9 CASSVAGHPSYEQYF TGTGCCAGCAGCGTAGCCGGACATCCTTCCTACGAGCAGTACTTC
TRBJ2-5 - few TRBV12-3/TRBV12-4 CASSASAYQETQYF TGTGCCAGCAGCGCTTCGGCGTACCAAGAGACCCAGTACTTC
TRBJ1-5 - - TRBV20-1 CSARDSTGRGQPQHF TGCAGTGCTAGAGACAGTACAGGACGGGGTCAGCCCCAGCATTTT
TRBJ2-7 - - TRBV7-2 CASADNSYEQYF TGTGCCAGCGCTGACAACTCCTACGAGCAGTACTTC
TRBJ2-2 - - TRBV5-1 CASVGSLNTGELFF TGCGCCAGCGTGGGAAGCCTCAACACCGGGGAGCTGTTTTTT
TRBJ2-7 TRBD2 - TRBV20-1 CSARERDYEQYF TGCAGTGCTAGGGAGCGGGACTACGAGCAGTACTTC
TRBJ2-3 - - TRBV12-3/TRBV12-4 CASSPEISGSGSSTDTQYF TGTGCCAGCAGTCCAGAGATTAGCGGAAGCGGATCTAGCACAGATACGCAGTATTTT
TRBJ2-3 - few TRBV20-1 CSALPPTDTQYF TGCAGTGCCCTGCCCCCCACAGATACGCAGTATTTT
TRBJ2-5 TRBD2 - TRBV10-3 CASRLAGGPGNEQYF TGTGCCTCCCGACTAGCGGGAGGGCCGGGGAATGAGCAGTACTTC
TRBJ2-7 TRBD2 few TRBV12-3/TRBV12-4 CASRLHGLAGAREQYF TGTGCCAGCAGGTTACACGGACTAGCGGGAGCTCGGGAGCAGTACTTC
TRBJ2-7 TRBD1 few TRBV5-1 CASSSLPGTGLDEQYF TGCGCCAGCAGCAGCCTACCCGGGACAGGGCTAGACGAGCAGTACTTC
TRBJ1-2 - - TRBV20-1 CSAMLEANYGYTF TGCAGTGCTATGCTTGAAGCTAACTATGGCTACACCTTC
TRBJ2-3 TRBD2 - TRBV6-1 CASRSTSGIWPSNTDTQYF TGTGCCAGCAGGTCGACTAGCGGGATTTGGCCCTCGAACACAGATACGCAGTATTTT
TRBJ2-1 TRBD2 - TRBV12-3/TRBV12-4 CASRRTSGNNEQFF TGTGCCAGCAGACGTACTAGCGGAAACAATGAGCAGTTCTTC
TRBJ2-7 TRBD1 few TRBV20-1 CSARRDRAYEQYF TGCAGTGCTAGGCGGGACAGGGCGTACGAGCAGTACTTC
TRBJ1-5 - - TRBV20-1 CSARGEGNGNQPQHF TGCAGTGCCAGAGGAGAGGGGAACGGAAATCAGCCCCAGCATTTT
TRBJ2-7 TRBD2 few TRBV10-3 CATSSGSYEQYF TGTGCCACCTCTAGCGGGAGTTACGAGCAGTACTTC
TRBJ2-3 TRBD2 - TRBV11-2 CASSFSGATDTQYF TGTGCCAGCAGCTTCAGCGGGGCGACAGATACGCAGTATTTT
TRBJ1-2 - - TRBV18 CASSPRIGGYTF TGTGCCAGCTCACCGCGGATTGGAGGCTACACCTTC
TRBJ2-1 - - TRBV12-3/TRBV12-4 CASSSTSGQVRQFF TGTGCCAGCAGTTCGACCAGCGGGCAGGTCAGGCAGTTCTTC
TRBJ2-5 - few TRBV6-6 CASSFQGGDQETQYF TGTGCCAGCAGTTTTCAAGGCGGGGACCAAGAGACCCAGTACTTC
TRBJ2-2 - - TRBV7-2 CASSLHPTNTGELFF TGTGCCAGCAGCTTACATCCTACGAACACCGGGGAGCTGTTTTTT
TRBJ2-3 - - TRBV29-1 CSVEGGVTDTQYF TGCAGCGTTGAGGGCGGGGTCACAGATACGCAGTATTTT
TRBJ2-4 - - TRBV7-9 CASSTDPVAKNIQYF TGTGCCAGCAGCACTGACCCTGTAGCCAAAAACATTCAGTACTTC
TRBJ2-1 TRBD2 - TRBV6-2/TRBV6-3 CASSYRPSGRMGNEQFF TGTGCCAGCAGTTACAGGCCTAGCGGGAGAATGGGCAATGAGCAGTTCTTC
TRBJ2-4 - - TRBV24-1 CATSDDRAEYF TGTGCCACCAGTGACGACAGAGCGGAGTACTTC
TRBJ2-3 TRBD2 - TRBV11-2 CASSLPFGLARYTDTQYF TGTGCCAGCAGCTTACCCTTCGGACTAGCCCGTTACACAGATACGCAGTATTTT
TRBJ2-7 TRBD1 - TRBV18 CASSRATGQGMGEQYF TGTGCCAGCTCACGGGCCACGGGACAGGGGATGGGCGAGCAGTACTTC
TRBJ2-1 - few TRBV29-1 CSTRGRAEYNEQFF TGCAGCACGAGGGGACGAGCGGAATACAATGAGCAGTTCTTC
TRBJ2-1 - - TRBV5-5 CASSWSAVPSSYNEQFF TGTGCCAGCAGCTGGAGTGCCGTTCCGAGTTCCTACAATGAGCAGTTCTTC
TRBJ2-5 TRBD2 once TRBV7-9 CASSSRLAGNQETQYF TGTGCCAGCAGCTCCCGACTAGCGGGCAACCAAGAGACCCAGTACTTC
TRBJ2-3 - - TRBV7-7 CASSQQNDLKLYF TGTGCCAGCAGCCAACAAAATGACCTTAAATTGTATTTT
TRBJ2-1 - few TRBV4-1 CASSPPTRQTNEQFF TGCGCCAGCAGCCCACCAACCCGACAGACCAATGAGCAGTTCTTC
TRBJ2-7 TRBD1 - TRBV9 CASSVGEFDGGTGSYEQYF TGTGCCAGCAGCGTAGGAGAGTTTGATGGTGGGACAGGGTCCTACGAGCAGTACTTC